Given below is one T cell receptor (beta chain) in context. TCRdb re-derived calls from the PCR reads in MiXCR, one entry per CDR3 protein. This sample has around 16,000 distinct CDR3 sequences, with 32% found just once. CDR3 length equals 14 residues. V was cut by 4 bases and J by 8 bases, with 17 bases left in between. Germline lookup yields CDR1 SGHDN and CDR2 FVKESK. These data originate in a study of regulatory and conventional T cells in breast cancer. This receptor was identified in a female donor in good health. This chain joins TRBV14 and TRBJ1-2, with D unclear. The specimen sequenced was conventional T cells from blood. DNA for the CDR3: TGTGCCAGCAGCCTCCCCGGGAACCTTGGGGGCTACACCTTC. It yields the protein CASSLPGNLGGYTF.